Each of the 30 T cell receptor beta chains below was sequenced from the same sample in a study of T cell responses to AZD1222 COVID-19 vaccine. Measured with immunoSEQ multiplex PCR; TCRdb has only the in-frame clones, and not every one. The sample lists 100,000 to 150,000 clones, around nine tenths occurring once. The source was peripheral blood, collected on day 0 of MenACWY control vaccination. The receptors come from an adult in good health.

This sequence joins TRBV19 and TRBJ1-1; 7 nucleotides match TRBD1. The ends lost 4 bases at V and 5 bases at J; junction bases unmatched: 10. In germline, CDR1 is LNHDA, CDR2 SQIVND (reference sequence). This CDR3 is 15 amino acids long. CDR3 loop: CASSSATGRVTEAFF. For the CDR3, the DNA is TGTGCCAGTAGTAGTGCGACAGGGCGGGTTACTGAAGCTTTCTTT.

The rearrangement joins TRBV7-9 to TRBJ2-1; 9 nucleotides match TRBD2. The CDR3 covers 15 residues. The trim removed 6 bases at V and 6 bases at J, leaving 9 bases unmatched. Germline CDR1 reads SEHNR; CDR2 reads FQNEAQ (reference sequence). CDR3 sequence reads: CASSFLSGSSNEQFF. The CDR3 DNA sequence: TGTGCCAGCAGTTTTCTTAGCGGGAGTAGCAATGAGCAGTTCTTC.

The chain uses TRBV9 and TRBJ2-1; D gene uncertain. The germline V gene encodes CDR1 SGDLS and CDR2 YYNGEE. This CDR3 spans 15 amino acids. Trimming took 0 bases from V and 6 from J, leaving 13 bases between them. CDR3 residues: CASSVVSRRINEQFF. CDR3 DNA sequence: TGTGCCAGCAGCGTAGTATCCCGGCGGATCAATGAGCAGTTCTTC.

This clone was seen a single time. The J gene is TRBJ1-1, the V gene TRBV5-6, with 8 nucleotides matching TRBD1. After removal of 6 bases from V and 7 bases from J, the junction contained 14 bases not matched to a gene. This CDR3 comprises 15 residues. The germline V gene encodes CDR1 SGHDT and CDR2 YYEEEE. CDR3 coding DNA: TGTGCCAGCACCGACACAGGGGGTATTAGCTATGAAGCTTTCTTT. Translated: CASTDTGGISYEAFF.

This CDR3 is CASGLAGADEQFF. CDR3 sequence (DNA): TGTGCCAGCGGACTAGCGGGAGCGGATGAGCAGTTCTTC. The chain employs TRBV3-1 (or the pseudogene TRBV3-2) and TRBJ2-1, with 13 bases identical to TRBD2. The germline gives CDR1 LGHDT, CDR2 YNNKEL (reference sequence). V lost 8 bases, J lost 8 bases, and 3 bases stayed unmatched. This CDR3 is 13 amino acids long.

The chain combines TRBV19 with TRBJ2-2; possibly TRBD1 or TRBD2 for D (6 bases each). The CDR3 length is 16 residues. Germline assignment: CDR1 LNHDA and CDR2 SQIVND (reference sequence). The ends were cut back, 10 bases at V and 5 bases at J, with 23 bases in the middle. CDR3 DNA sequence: TGTGCCACCCGCGGAGGGGGTGCGCTCGAGACCGGGGAGCTGTTTTTT. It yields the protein CATRGGGALETGELFF. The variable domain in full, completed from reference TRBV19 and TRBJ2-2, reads DGGITQSPKYLFRKEGQNVTLSCEQNLNHDAMYWYRQDPGQGLRLIYYSQIVNDFQKGDIAEGYSVSREKKESFPLTVTSAQKNPTAFYLCATRGGGALETGELFFGEGSRLTVL.

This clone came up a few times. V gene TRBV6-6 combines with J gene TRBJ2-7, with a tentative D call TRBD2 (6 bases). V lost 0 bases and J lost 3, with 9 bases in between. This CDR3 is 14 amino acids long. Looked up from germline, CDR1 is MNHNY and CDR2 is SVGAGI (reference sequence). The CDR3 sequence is CASSYSPRGYEQYF. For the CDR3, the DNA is TGTGCCAGCAGTTACTCCCCGCGGGGCTACGAGCAGTACTTC.

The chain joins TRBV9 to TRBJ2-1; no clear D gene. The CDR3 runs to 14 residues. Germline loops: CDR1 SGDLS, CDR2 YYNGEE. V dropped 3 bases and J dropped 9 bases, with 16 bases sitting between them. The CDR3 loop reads CASSAHELASEQFF. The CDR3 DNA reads TGTGCCAGCAGCGCCCATGAATTAGCTAGTGAGCAGTTCTTC.

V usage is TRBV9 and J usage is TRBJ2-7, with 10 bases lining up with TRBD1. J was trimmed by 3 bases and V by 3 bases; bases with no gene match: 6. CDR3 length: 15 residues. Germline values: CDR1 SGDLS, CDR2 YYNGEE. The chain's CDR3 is CASSATGTGDYEQYF. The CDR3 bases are TGTGCCAGCAGCGCCACCGGGACAGGGGACTACGAGCAGTACTTC.

In DNA form, the CDR3 reads TGCAGCGTTGATGAGTATGGCTACACCTTC. This translates into CSVDEYGYTF. The rearrangement uses TRBV29-1 and TRBJ1-2; D is undetermined. The V end was cut by 3 bases, the J end by 5 bases, with 4 bases between. The length of the CDR3 is 10 residues. Germline-derived CDR1 and CDR2 are SQVTM and ANQGSEA.

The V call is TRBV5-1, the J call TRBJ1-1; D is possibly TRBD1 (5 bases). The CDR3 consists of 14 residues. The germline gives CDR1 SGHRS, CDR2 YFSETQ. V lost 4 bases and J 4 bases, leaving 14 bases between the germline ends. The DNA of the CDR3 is TGCGCCAGCAGCCAGCAGGGTATCGGCACTGAAGCTTTCTTT. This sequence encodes CASSQQGIGTEAFF.

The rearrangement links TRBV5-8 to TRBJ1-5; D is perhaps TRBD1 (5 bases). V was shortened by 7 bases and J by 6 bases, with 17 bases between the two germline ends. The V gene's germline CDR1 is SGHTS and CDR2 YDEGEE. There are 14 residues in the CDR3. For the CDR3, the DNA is TGTGCCAGCCAGAACGGAGGGGTTCGTCAGCCCCAGCATTTT. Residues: CASQNGGVRQPQHF.

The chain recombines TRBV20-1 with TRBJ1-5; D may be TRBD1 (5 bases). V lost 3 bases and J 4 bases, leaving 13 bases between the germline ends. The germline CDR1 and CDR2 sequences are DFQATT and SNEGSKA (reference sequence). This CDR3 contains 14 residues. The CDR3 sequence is CSASQIGGNQPQHF. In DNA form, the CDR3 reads TGCAGTGCTAGTCAAATCGGGGGTAATCAGCCCCAGCATTTT.

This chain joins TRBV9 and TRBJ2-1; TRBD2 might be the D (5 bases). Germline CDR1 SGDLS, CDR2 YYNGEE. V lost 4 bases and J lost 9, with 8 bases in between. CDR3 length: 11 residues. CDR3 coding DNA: TGTGCCAGCAGCCCGGGATCTGAGCAGTTCTTC. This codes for CASSPGSEQFF.

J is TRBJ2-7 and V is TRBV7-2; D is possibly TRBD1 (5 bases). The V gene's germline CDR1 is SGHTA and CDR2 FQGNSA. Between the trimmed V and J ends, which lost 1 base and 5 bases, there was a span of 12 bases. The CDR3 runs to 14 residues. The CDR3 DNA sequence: TGTGCCAGCAGCTTAGGCCAGGGTAGCAACGAGCAGTACTTC. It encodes CASSLGQGSNEQYF. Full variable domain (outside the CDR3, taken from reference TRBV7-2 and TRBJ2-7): GAGVSQSPSNKVTEKGKDVELRCDPISGHTALYWYRQSLGQGLEFLIYFQGNSAPDKSGLPSDRFSAERTGGSVSTLTIQRTQQEDSAVYLCASSLGQGSNEQYFGPGTRLTVT.

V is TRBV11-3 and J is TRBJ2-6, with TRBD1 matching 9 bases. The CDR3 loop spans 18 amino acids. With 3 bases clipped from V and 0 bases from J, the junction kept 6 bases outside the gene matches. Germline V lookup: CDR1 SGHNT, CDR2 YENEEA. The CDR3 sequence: CASSFGTGRSSGANVLTF. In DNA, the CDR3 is TGTGCCAGCAGCTTCGGGACAGGGAGGTCCTCTGGGGCCAACGTCCTGACTTTC.

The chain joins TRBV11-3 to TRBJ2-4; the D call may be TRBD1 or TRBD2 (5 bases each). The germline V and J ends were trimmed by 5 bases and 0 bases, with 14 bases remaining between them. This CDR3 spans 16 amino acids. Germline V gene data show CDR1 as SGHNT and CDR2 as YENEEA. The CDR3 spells CASSRTGGGAKNIQYF. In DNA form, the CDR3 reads TGTGCCAGCAGCCGAACCGGTGGGGGAGCCAAAAACATTCAGTACTTC.

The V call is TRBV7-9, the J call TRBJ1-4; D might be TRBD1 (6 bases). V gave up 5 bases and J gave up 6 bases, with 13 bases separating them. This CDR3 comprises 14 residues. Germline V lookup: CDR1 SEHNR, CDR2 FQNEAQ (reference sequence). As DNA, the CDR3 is TGTGCCAGCAGCCTTCGACAGGAAGATGAAAAACTGTTTTTT. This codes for CASSLRQEDEKLFF.

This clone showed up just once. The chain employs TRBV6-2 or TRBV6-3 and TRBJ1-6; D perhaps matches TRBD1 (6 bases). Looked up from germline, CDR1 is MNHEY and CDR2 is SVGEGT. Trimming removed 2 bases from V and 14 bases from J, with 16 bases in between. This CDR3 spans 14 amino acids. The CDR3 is CASSYPGHHPTLHF. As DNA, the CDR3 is TGTGCCAGCAGTTACCCGGGACACCACCCCACCCTCCACTTT.

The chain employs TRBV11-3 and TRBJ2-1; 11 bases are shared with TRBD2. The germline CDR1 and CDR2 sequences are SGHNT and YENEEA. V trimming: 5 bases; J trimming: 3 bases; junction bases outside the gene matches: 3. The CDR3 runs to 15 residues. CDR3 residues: CASSIGTSGYNEQFF. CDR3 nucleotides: TGTGCCAGCAGCATCGGGACTAGCGGCTACAATGAGCAGTTCTTC.

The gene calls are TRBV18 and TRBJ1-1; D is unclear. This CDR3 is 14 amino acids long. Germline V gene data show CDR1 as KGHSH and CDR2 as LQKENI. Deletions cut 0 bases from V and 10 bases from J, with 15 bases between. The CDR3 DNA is TGTGCCAGCTCACCACCGAGTGTTCCTGACACAGCTTTCTTT. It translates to CASSPPSVPDTAFF.

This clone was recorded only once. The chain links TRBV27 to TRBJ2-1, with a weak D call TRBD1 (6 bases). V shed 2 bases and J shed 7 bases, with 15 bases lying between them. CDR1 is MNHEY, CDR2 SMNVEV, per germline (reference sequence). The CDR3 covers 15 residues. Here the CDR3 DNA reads TGTGCCAGCAGTTTAGCCAGGGGCTGGGGTAATGAGCAGTTCTTC. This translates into CASSLARGWGNEQFF.

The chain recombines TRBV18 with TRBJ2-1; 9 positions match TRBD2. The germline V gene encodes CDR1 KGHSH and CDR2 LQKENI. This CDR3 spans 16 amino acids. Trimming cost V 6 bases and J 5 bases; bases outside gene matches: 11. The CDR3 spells CASSPGWGGRDNEQFF. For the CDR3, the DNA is TGTGCCAGCTCCCCTGGCTGGGGCGGGAGGGACAATGAGCAGTTCTTC.

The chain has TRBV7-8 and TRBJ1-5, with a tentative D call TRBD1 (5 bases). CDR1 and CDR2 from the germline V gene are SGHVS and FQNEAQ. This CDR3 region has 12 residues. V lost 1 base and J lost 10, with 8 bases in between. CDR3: CASSLDQGPQHF. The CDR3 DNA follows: TGTGCCAGCAGCTTAGATCAGGGCCCCCAGCATTTT.

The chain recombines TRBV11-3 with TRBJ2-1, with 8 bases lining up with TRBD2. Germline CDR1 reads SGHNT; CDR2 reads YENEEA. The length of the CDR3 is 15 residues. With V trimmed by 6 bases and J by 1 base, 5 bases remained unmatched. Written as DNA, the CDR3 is TGTGCCAGCAGAGGTGCTAGCGGGTCCTACAATGAGCAGTTCTTC. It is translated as CASRGASGSYNEQFF.

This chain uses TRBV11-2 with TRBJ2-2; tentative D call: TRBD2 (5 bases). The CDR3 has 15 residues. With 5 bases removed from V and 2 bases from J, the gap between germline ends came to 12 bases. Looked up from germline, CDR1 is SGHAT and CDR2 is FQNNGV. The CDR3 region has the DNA TGTGCCAGCAGCCCAGGACTTCTTAACACCGGGGAGCTGTTTTTT. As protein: CASSPGLLNTGELFF.

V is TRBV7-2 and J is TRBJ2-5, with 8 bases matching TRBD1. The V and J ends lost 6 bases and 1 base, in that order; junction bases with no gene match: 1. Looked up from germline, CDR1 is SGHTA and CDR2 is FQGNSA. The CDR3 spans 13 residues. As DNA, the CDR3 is TGTGCCAGCAGGCAGGGGGCCCAAGAGACCCAGTACTTC. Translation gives CASRQGAQETQYF. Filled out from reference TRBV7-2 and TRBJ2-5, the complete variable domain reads GAGVSQSPSNKVTEKGKDVELRCDPISGHTALYWYRQSLGQGLEFLIYFQGNSAPDKSGLPSDRFSAERTGGSVSTLTIQRTQQEDSAVYLCASRQGAQETQYFGPGTRLLVL.

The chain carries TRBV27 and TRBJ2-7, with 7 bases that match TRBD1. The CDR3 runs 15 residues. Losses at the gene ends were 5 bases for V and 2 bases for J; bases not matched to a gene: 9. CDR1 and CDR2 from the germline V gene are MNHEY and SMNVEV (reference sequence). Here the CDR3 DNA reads TGTGCCAGCAGTGCGTCCGGGACAGCACCCTACGAGCAGTACTTC. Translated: CASSASGTAPYEQYF.

The CDR3 DNA follows: TGTGCCAGCAGTGCAGCGGGACGCACAGATACGCAGTATTTT. This translates into CASSAAGRTDTQYF. V and J are TRBV6-1 and TRBJ2-3, with TRBD2 identical over 7 bases. The CDR3 is 14 amino acids. Germline CDR1 reads MNHNS; CDR2 reads SASEGT. V lost 4 bases to trimming and J lost 1 base; unmatched junction nucleotides: 2.

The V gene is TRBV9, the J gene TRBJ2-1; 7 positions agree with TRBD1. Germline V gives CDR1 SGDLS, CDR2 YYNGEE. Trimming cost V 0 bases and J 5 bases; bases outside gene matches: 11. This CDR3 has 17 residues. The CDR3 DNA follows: TGTGCCAGCAGCGTAGTATCGACCACAGGGGCTCACAATGAGCAGTTCTTC. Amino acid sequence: CASSVVSTTGAHNEQFF.